Included here is one T cell receptor (beta chain) sequence, with context. The sample originates from a study of blood T cell repertoires in COVID-19. CDR1 and CDR2 from the germline V gene are SGHTA and FQGNSA. CDR3 size: 17 residues. Trimming pared 1 base from V and 0 bases from J, leaving 16 bases between. The assay was immunoSEQ multiplex PCR, and TCRdb's table has in-frame clones only and misses some. The sample lists roughly 250,000 clones; roughly 85% were seen once. The sample comprised PBMCs or T cells enriched from blood (not recorded which). The chain carries TRBV7-2 and TRBJ2-7; possibly TRBD2 for D (6 bases). The sequence came from a woman younger than 45 who had recovered from COVID-19. The CDR3 DNA is TGTGCCAGCAGCTTAGAATGGCGGCGGGGTAACTCCTACGAGCAGTACTTC. Its translation is CASSLEWRRGNSYEQYF.